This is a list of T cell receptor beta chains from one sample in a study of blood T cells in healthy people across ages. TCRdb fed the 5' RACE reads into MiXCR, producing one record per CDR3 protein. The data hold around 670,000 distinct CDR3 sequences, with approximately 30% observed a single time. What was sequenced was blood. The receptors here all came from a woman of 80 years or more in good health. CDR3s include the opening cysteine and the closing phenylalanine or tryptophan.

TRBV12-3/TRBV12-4,CASSPIIGPNQPQHF
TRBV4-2,CASSQDLRTGYGYIF
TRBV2,CASSDRGLSGANVLTF
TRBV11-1,CASSFYAGEQETQYF
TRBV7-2,CASSQTEDYGYTF
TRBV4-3,CASSQGQGALYTEAFF
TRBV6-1,CASSQRTGNNYGYTF
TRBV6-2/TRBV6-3,CASSYPDSLNQPQHF
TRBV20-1,CSAVVSYEQYF
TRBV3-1,CASSKGVFGPRDTQYF
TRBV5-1,CASSPTSRQGHYNEQYF
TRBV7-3,CASSLRGGPLNEQFF
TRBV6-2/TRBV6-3,CASRAGTGIQPQHF
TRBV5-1,CASSPGLAGGKPYSTDTQYF
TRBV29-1,CSGGSERGYGYTF
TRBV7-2,CASSLEDSLNYGYTF
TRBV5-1,CASSSSYIEQYF